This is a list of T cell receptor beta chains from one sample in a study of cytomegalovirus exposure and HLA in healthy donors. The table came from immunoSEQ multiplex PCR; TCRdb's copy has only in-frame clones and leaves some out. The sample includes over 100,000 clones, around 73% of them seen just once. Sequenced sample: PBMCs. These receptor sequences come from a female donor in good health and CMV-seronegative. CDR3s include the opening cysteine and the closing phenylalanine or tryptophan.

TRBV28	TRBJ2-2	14	CASRGRGGPGELFF
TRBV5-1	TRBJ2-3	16	CASSLWVAGSGDTQYF
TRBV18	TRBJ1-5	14	CASSPPGSRQPQHF
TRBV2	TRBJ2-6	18	CASRKGAGEFSGANVLTF
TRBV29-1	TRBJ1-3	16	CSVRPTGRYSGNTIYF
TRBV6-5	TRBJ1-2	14	CASSSGGLDYGYTF
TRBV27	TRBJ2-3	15	CASSYGTSRTDTQYF
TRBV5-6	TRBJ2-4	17	CASSWVGQGIAKNIQYF
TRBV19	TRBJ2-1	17	CASRPHTGRSSYNEQFF
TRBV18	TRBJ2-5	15	CASSHQRESQETQYF
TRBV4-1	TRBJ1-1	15	CASSRPEQDNTEAFF
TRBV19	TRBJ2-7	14	CASSPGGSSYEQYF
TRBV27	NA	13	CASSFLGPYEQYF
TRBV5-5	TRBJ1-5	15	CASSRLQGVVQPQHF
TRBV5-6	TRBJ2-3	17	CASSSWGGSGSLDTQYF
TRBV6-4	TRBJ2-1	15	CASSERLAGANEQFF
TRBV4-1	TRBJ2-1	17	CASSQEPGLVSYNEQFF
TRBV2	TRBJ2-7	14	CASRADSGSYEQYF
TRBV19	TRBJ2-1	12	CATHPAGAGQFF
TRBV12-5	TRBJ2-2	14	CASGGQGVTGELFF
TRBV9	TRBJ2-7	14	CASSLSGSNYEQYF
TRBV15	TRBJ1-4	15	CATSPRLGGNEKLFF
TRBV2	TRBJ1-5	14	CASSEGQGAQPQHF
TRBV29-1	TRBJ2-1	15	CSVFFQGGSGNEQFF
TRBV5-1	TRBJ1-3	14	CASSLAGSGNTIYF
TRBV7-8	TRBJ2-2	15	CASSWGTGATGELFF
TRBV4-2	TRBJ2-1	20	CASSQDRSSYSGTKNNEQFF
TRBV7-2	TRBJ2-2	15	CASRRSTGNNGELFF
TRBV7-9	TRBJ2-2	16	CASSRFSGTNTGELFF
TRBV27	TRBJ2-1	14	CASSPGQPYNEQFF
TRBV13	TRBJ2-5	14	CASSAGTGQETQYF
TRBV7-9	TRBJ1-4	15	CASSLFRGRGEKLFF
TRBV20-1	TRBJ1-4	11	CSAQELEKLFF
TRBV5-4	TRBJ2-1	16	CASSISGRALYNEQFF
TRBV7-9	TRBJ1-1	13	CASSSEGGTEAFF
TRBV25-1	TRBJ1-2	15	CASSIDYTGDYGYTF
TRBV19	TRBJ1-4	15	CASIRRQGTNEKLFF
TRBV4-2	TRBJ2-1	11	CASSQRGEQFF
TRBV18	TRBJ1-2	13	CASSPSMREGYTF
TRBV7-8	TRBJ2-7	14	CASSFATSTYEQYF
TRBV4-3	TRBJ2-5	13	CASSQEPQGHRHF